This T cell receptor (beta chain) comes out of a study of T cells in women clearing cervical HPV infection. Overall study context: For cases, blood was sampled a median approximately 150 days after lesion detection, interquartile range roughly 85 to 220 days. Broader study findings: CIN3+ cases had significantly higher TCR repertoire richness than controls, but evenness did not differ. T-cell numbers per sample were unknown and may explain richness differences.

About this clone itself: Its cognate antigen is unknown. The read gets to within 3 residues of the CDR3 end, and the germline J gene fills in the rest.

CDR3 size: 15 residues. Germline V gene data show CDR1 as SGHAT and CDR2 as FQDESV (reference sequence). Trimming stripped 2 bases from V and 5 bases from J, with 16 bases between. TCRdb's copy holds only in-frame clones and misses some; the assay was immunoSEQ multiplex PCR. The sample totals about 22,000 clones. The receptor was isolated from a woman aged 18-69 years with a cervical HPV16 infection that either progressed to CIN3+ or cleared (not recorded which). The chain couples TRBV11-1 to TRBJ2-7; D possibly corresponds to TRBD1 (6 bases). Sequences were obtained from blood buffy coat. CDR3 DNA (partial): TGTGCCAGCAGCTTAATTGGAGGCACAGGGAACGAG. As protein: CASSLIGGTGNE. The whole CDR3 region reads CASSLIGGTGNEQYF.